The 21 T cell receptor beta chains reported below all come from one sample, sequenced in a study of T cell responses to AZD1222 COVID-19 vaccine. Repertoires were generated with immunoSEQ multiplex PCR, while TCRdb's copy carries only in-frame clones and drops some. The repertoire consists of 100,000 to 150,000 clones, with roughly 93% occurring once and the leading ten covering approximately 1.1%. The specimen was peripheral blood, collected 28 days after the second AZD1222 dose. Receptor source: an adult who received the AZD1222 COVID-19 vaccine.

The CDR3 sequence: CASSLSTGATEAFF. DNA of the CDR3: TGTGCCAGCAGTTTATCGACGGGGGCCACTGAAGCTTTCTTT. The chain employs TRBV27 and TRBJ1-1; D might be TRBD1 (6 bases). Germline V gives CDR1 MNHEY, CDR2 SMNVEV (reference sequence). V lost 0 bases and J 4 bases, leaving 9 bases between the germline ends. CDR3 length: 14 amino acids.

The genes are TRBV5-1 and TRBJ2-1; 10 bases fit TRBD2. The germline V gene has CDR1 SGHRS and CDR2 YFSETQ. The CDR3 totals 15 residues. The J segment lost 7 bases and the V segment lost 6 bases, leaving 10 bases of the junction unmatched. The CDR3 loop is CASTPLGLALNEQFF. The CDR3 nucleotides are TGCGCCAGCACCCCCCTGGGACTAGCGTTGAATGAGCAGTTCTTC. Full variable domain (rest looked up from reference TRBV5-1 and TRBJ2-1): KAGVTQTPRYLIKTRGQQVTLSCSPISGHRSVSWYQQTPGQGLQFLFEYFSETQRNKGNFPGRFSGRQFSNSRSEMNVSTLELGDSALYLCASTPLGLALNEQFFGPGTRLTVL.

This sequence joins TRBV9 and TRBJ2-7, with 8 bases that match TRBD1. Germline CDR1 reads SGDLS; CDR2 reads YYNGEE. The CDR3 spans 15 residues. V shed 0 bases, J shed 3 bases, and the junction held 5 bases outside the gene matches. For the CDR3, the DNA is TGTGCCAGCAGCGTAGGCCAGGGGGCCTTCTACGAGCAGTACTTC. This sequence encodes CASSVGQGAFYEQYF.

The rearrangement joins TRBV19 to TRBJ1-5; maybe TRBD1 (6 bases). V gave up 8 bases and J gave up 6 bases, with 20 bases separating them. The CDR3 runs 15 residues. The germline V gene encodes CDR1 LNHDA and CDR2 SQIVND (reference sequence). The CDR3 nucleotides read TGTGCCAGTGAATACGGCTCATTCAGGGGTCAGCCCCAGCATTTT. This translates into CASEYGSFRGQPQHF.

CDR3 DNA: TGTGCCAGCAGTTTCGGGCAGGGGGCCTCCTACGAGCAGTACTTC. Translation gives CASSFGQGASYEQYF. This chain joins TRBV28 and TRBJ2-7, with 8 bases matching TRBD1. The CDR3 length is 15 residues. V shed 3 bases, J shed 0 bases, and the junction held 4 bases outside the gene matches. Germline loops: CDR1 MDHEN, CDR2 SYDVKM. Full variable domain (remainder filled in from reference TRBV28 and TRBJ2-7): DVKVTQSSRYLVKRTGEKVFLECVQDMDHENMFWYRQDPGLGLRLIYFSYDVKMKEKGDIPEGYSVSREKKERFSLILESASTNQTSMYLCASSFGQGASYEQYFGPGTRLTVT.

The CDR3 spells CASSLDRGFPYEQYF. The CDR3, as DNA: TGTGCCAGCAGCTTGGACAGGGGGTTTCCCTACGAGCAGTACTTC. This sequence joins TRBV7-6 and TRBJ2-7; 10 bases are a match to TRBD1. Germline V gene sequence: CDR1 SGHVS, CDR2 FNYEAQ. The CDR3 is 15 amino acids. Trimming cost V 3 bases and J 2 bases; bases outside gene matches: 4.

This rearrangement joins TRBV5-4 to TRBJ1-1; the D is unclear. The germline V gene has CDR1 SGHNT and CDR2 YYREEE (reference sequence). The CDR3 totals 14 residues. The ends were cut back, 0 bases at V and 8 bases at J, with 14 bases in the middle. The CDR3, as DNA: TGTGCCAGCAGCTTGGTGTCAGCGGATTCCGAAGCTTTCTTT. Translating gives CASSLVSADSEAFF.

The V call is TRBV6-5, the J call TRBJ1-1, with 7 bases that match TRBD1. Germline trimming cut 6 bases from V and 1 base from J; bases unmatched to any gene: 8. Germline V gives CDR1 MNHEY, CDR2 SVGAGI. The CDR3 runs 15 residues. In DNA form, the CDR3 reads TGTGCCAGCAGGCCTACAGGGGTATCGAACACTGAAGCTTTCTTT. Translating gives CASRPTGVSNTEAFF.

The CDR3 reads CASSPRGPEAFF. In DNA form, the CDR3 reads TGTGCCAGTAGTCCGCGGGGCCCTGAAGCTTTCTTT. The chain recombines TRBV19 with TRBJ1-1; TRBD1 is a possible D gene (5 bases). V shed 5 bases and J shed 6 bases, with 10 bases lying between them. CDR1 and CDR2 from the germline V gene are LNHDA and SQIVND (reference sequence). CDR3 length equals 12 residues.

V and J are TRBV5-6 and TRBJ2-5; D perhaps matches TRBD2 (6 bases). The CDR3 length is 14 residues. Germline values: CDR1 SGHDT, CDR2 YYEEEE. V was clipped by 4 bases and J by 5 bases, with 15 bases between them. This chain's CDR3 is CASSPTGVWETQYF. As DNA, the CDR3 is TGTGCCAGCAGCCCTACGGGGGTGTGGGAGACCCAGTACTTC.

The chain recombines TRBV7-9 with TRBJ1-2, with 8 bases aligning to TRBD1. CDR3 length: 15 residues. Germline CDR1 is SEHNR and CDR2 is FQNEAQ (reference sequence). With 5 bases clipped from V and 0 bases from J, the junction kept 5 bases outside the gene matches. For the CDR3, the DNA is TGTGCCAGCAGCGCAGGGGACAGGCCTAACTATGGCTACACCTTC. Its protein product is CASSAGDRPNYGYTF.

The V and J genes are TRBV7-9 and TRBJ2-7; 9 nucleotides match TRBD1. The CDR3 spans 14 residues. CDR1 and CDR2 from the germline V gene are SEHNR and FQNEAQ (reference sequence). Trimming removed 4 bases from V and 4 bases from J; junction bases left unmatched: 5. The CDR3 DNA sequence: TGTGCCAGCAGCTCACAGGGGGCGCAATACGAGCAGTACTTC. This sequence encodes CASSSQGAQYEQYF.

The CDR3 protein is CASSRTSSGETQYF. DNA of the CDR3: TGCGCCAGCAGTCGAACTAGCTCGGGAGAGACCCAGTACTTC. The chain is built from TRBV5-1 and TRBJ2-5, with D maybe TRBD2 (6 bases). Trimming took 5 bases from V and 4 from J, leaving 15 bases between them. Germline CDR1 and CDR2: SGHRS and YFSETQ. CDR3 length: 14 residues. Drawing the rest from reference TRBV5-1 and TRBJ2-5, the complete variable domain is KAGVTQTPRYLIKTRGQQVTLSCSPISGHRSVSWYQQTPGQGLQFLFEYFSETQRNKGNFPGRFSGRQFSNSRSEMNVSTLELGDSALYLCASSRTSSGETQYFGPGTRLLVL.

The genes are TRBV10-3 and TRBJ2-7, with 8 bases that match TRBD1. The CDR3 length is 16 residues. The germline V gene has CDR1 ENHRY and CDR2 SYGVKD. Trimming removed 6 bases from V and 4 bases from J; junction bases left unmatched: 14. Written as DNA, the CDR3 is TGTGCCATCAGAGACAGGACAGGGCTGGATAGGTACGAGCAGTACTTC. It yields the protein CAIRDRTGLDRYEQYF.

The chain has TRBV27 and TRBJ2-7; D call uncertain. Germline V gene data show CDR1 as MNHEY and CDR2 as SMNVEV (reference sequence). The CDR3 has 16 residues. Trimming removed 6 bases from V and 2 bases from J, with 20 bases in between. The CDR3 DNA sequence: TGTGCCAGCAGGAGCCTATTAAGGCTTCGGCCCTACGAGCAGTACTTC. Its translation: CASRSLLRLRPYEQYF.

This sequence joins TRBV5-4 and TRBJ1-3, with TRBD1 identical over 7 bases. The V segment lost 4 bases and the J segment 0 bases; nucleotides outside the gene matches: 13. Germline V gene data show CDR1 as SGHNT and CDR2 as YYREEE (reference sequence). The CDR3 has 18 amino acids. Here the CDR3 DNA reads TGTGCCAGCAGCCCGGGACAGTACCAAACTCTCTCTGGAAACACCATATATTTT. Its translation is CASSPGQYQTLSGNTIYF.

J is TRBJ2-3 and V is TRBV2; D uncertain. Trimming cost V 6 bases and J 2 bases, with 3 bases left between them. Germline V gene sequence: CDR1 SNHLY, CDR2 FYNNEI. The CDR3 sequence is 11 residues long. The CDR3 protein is CASSITDTQYF. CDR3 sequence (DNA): TGTGCCAGCAGCATCACAGATACGCAGTATTTT.

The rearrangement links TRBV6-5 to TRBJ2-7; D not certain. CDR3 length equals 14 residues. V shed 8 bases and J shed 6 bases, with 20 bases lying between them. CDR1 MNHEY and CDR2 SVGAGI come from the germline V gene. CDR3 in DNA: TGTGCCAGCTGCCCTTCTGTTGGACCGGCCGAGCAGTACTTC. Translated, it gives CASCPSVGPAEQYF.

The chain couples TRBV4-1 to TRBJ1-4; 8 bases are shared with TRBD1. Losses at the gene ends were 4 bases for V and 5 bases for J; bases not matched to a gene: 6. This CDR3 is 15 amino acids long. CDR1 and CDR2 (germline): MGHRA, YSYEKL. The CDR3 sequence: CASSPRTGLNEKLFF. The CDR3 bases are TGCGCCAGCAGCCCCCGGACAGGGCTAAATGAAAAACTGTTTTTT.

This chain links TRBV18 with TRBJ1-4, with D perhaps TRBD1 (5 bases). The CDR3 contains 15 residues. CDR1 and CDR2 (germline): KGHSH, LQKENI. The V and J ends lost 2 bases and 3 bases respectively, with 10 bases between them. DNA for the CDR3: TGTGCCAGCTCACCATCCGGGACGGCTAATGAAAAACTGTTTTTT. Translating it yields CASSPSGTANEKLFF.

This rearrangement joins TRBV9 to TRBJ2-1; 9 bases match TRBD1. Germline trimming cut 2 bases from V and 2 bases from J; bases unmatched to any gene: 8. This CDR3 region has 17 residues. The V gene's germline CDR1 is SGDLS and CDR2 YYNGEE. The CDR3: CASSVRDREGTYNEQFF. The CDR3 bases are TGTGCCAGCAGCGTCCGGGACAGGGAAGGAACCTACAATGAGCAGTTCTTC.